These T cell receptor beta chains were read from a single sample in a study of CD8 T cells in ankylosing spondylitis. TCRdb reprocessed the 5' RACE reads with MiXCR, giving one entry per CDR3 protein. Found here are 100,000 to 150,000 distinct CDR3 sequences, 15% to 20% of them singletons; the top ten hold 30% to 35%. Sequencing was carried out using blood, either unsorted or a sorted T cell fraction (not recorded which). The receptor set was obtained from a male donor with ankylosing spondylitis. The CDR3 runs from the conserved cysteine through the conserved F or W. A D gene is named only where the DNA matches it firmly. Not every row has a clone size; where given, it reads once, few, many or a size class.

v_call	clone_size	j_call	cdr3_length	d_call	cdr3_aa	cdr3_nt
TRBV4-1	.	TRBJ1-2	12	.	CASSQDSYGYTF	TGCGCCAGCAGCCAAGACTCTTATGGCTACACCTTC
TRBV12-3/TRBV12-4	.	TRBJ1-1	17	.	CASSFPSAGRTNTEAFF	TGTGCCAGCAGTTTCCCCTCGGCAGGGCGAACGAACACTGAAGCTTTCTTT
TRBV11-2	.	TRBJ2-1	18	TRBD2	CASSPRLAGALSYNEQFF	TGTGCCAGCAGCCCGCGACTAGCGGGAGCCTTATCCTACAATGAGCAGTTCTTC
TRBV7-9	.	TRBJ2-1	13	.	CASSPNRAQEQFF	TGTGCCAGCAGCCCCAACCGGGCTCAAGAGCAGTTCTTC
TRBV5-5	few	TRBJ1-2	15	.	CASSNRQAGGYGYTF	TGTGCCAGCAGCAATAGACAGGCTGGTGGCTATGGCTACACCTTC
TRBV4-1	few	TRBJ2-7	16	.	CASSPSGGLAGDEQYF	TGCGCCAGCAGCCCCAGTGGGGGGCTGGCTGGGGACGAGCAGTACTTC
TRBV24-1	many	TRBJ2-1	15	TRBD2	CATSAGLAGYNEQFF	TGTGCCACCAGTGCGGGACTAGCGGGGTACAATGAGCAGTTCTTC
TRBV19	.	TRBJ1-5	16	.	CASSFGFGGANQPQRF	TGTGCCAGTAGTTTTGGATTTGGTGGGGCGAATCAGCCCCAGCGTTTT
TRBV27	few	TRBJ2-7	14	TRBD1	CASSVMGQFIEQYF	TGTGCCAGCAGTGTCATGGGACAGTTCATAGAGCAGTACTTC
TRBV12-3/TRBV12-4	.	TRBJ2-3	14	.	CASSPPDNTDTQYF	TGTGCCAGCAGTCCCCCCGACAACACAGATACGCAGTATTTT
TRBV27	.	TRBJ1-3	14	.	CASTSLLSGNTIYF	TGTGCCAGCACCTCACTCCTCTCTGGAAACACCATATATTTT
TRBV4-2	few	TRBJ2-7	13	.	CASSPTVSYEQYF	TGTGCCAGCAGCCCTACAGTTTCCTACGAGCAGTACTTC
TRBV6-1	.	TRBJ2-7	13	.	CASTAGQNYEQYF	TGTGCCAGCACTGCGGGACAGAACTACGAGCAGTACTTC
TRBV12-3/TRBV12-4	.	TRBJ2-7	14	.	CASSLIYISEEQYF	TGTGCCAGCAGTTTAATATATATCTCCGAGGAGCAGTACTTC
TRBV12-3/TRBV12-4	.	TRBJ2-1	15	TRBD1	CASSQRTGPYNEQFF	TGTGCCAGCAGTCAACGGACAGGCCCCTACAATGAGCAGTTCTTC
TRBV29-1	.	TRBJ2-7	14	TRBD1	CSVEDPGTGYEQYF	TGCAGCGTTGAAGATCCCGGGACAGGATACGAGCAGTACTTC
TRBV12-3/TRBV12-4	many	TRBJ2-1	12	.	CASSLRRVEQFF	TGTGCCAGCAGTTTACGTAGGGTTGAGCAGTTCTTC
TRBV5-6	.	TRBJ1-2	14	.	CASSSTQAHNGYTF	TGTGCCAGCAGCTCCACACAGGCTCATAATGGCTACACCTTC
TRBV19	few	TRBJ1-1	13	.	CASWGGQNTEAFF	TGTGCCAGTTGGGGGGGTCAAAACACTGAAGCTTTCTTT
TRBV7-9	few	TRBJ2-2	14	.	CASSTASYTGELFF	TGTGCCAGCTCAACGGCCTCTTACACCGGGGAGCTGTTTTTT
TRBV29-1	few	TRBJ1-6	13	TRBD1	CSVGRDSNSPLHF	TGCAGCGTTGGAAGGGACAGTAATTCACCCCTCCACTTT
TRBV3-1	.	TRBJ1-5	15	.	CASSQGVSSNQPQHF	TGTGCCAGCAGCCAAGGAGTAAGTAGCAATCAGCCCCAGCATTTT
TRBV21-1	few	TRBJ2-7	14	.	CARTPLDRDYEQYF	TGTGCCAGAACACCGCTGGACAGGGACTACGAGCAGTACTTC
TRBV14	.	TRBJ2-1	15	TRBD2	CASSQGTSAYNEQFF	TGTGCCAGCAGCCAAGGGACTAGCGCTTACAATGAGCAGTTCTTC
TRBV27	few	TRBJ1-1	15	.	CASSQPGHQRKIAFF	TGTGCCAGCAGCCAACCGGGACACCAAAGGAAGATCGCTTTCTTT
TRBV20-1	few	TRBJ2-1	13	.	CSARELGDNEQFF	TGCAGTGCTAGGGAACTAGGAGACAATGAGCAGTTCTTC
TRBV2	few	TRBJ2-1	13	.	CASSSLRGHEQFF	TGTGCCAGCAGTTCATTACGGGGGCATGAGCAGTTCTTC
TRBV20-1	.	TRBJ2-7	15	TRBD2	CSSEMIAGDPYEQYF	TGCAGTTCTGAGATGATAGCGGGAGACCCCTACGAGCAGTACTTC
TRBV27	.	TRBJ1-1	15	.	CASSFGSRRDTEAFF	TGTGCCAGCAGTTTCGGAAGCAGAAGGGACACTGAAGCTTTCTTT
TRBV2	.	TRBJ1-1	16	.	CASSEAGPRMNTEAFF	TGTGCCAGCAGTGAAGCGGGACCGCGAATGAACACTGAAGCTTTCTTT
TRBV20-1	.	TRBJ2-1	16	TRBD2	CSARPTVSGKINEQFF	TGCAGTGCTAGACCTACCGTTAGCGGGAAGATCAATGAGCAGTTCTTC
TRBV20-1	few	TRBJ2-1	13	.	CSARPLGYNEQFF	TGCAGTGCTAGACCCCTCGGGTACAATGAGCAGTTCTTC
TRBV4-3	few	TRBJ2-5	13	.	CASSLAWGETQYF	TGCGCCAGCAGCCTAGCCTGGGGGGAGACCCAGTACTTC
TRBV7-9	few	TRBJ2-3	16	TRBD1	CASSPRTGTSTDTQYF	TGTGCCAGCAGCCCACGGACAGGGACTAGCACAGATACGCAGTATTTT